A single sample gave rise to the 28 T cell receptor beta chains below, sequenced in a study of OX40 agonist ivuxolimab in advanced cancers. Assay: immunoSEQ multiplex PCR; the TCRdb copy retains only in-frame clones and omits some. The data show about 28,000 clones, with 75% to 85% seen just once and roughly a fifth held by the top ten. The specimen was CD4+ or CD8+ T cells sorted from blood, collected in a trial of the OX40 agonist ivuxolimab. The receptors originated from an adult with an advanced solid tumor such as melanoma, head and neck, liver or kidney cancer.

This clone has just a few counts. J is TRBJ1-1 and V is TRBV7-8, with TRBD1 matching over 12 bases. Germline values: CDR1 SGHVS, CDR2 FQNEAQ. CDR3 length: 16 residues. The ends lost 5 bases at V and 1 base at J; junction bases unmatched: 5. The CDR3 DNA reads TGTGCCAGCAGCCACGGGGACAGGGGGCCGAACACTGAAGCTTTCTTT. Residues: CASSHGDRGPNTEAFF.

The rearrangement joins TRBV27 to TRBJ2-7, with 12 bases that match TRBD1. This CDR3 has 15 amino acids. The germline V gene encodes CDR1 MNHEY and CDR2 SMNVEV (reference sequence). Germline trimming cut 6 bases from V and 4 bases from J; bases unmatched to any gene: 7. The chain's CDR3 is CASSPGTGGWYEQYF. The CDR3, as DNA: TGTGCCAGCAGCCCGGGGACAGGGGGCTGGTACGAGCAGTACTTC.

This clone showed up just once. The chain links TRBV27 to TRBJ2-7, with D unclear. V was cut by 3 bases and J by 2 bases, with 14 bases left in between. The CDR3 totals 15 residues. Germline CDR1 reads MNHEY; CDR2 reads SMNVEV (reference sequence). CDR3 region: CASSFKDGNPYEQYF. CDR3 in DNA: TGTGCCAGCAGTTTCAAGGACGGAAATCCCTACGAGCAGTACTTC.

This clone was observed a handful of times. V gene TRBV28 combines with J gene TRBJ1-6, with no clear D. Trimming stripped 5 bases from V and 0 bases from J, with 11 bases between. The CDR3 covers 16 residues. Germline V gives CDR1 MDHEN, CDR2 SYDVKM. The CDR3: CASSLISSSYNSPLHF. CDR3 DNA: TGTGCCAGCAGTCTCATATCAAGCTCCTATAATTCACCCCTCCACTTT.

The CDR3 nucleotides read TGTGCCAGCAGCCAAGCAGGGAGTGGCTACACCTTC. It encodes CASSQAGSGYTF. This sequence joins TRBV4-2 and TRBJ1-2; tentatively, D is TRBD1 (5 bases). From germline, CDR1 is LGHNA and CDR2 YNFKEQ. The CDR3 contains 12 residues. V was shortened by 1 base and J by 7 bases, with 7 bases between the two germline ends.

The chain carries TRBV27 and TRBJ2-7, with D possibly matching TRBD1 (5 bases). V was clipped by 1 base and J by 4 bases, with 11 bases between them. CDR1 and CDR2 (germline): MNHEY, SMNVEV (reference sequence). The CDR3 sequence is 14 residues long. CDR3 protein: CASSLLGRVYEQYF. DNA of the CDR3: TGTGCCAGCAGTTTATTGGGCAGGGTGTACGAGCAGTACTTC.

The chain carries TRBV9 and TRBJ1-1; 10 bases match TRBD1. There are 14 residues in the CDR3. Looked up from germline, CDR1 is SGDLS and CDR2 is YYNGEE. V was pared by 4 bases and J by 5 bases, with 5 bases of the junction left unmatched. DNA for the CDR3: TGTGCCAGCAGCCCCTGGACAGGGGGAACTGAAGCTTTCTTT. Amino acids: CASSPWTGGTEAFF.

This chain links TRBV6-5 with TRBJ1-5, with D possibly matching TRBD1 (5 bases). The V and J ends lost 7 bases and 1 base respectively, with 11 bases between them. CDR1 is MNHEY and CDR2 is SVGAGI in the germline V gene. CDR3 length: 14 residues. In DNA, the CDR3 is TGTGCCAGCAATCCGGGGGGGAGCAATCAGCCCCAGCATTTT. This gives the protein CASNPGGSNQPQHF.

This clone was recorded a few times. V usage is TRBV19 and J usage is TRBJ1-5; D perhaps matches TRBD1 (6 bases). V was cut by 3 bases and J by 0 bases, with 9 bases left in between. CDR1 is LNHDA and CDR2 is SQIVND in the germline V gene (reference sequence). The CDR3 is 15 amino acids. The DNA for the CDR3 is TGTGCCAGTAGTATCTGGACAGCTAGCAATCAGCCCCAGCATTTT. Protein: CASSIWTASNQPQHF.

V gene TRBV7-9 combines with J gene TRBJ2-6; D gene uncertain. This CDR3 contains 18 residues. Germline lookup yields CDR1 SEHNR and CDR2 FQNEAQ (reference sequence). V lost 5 bases to trimming and J lost 5 bases, with 22 bases between them. CDR3 amino acids: CASSISFTRQSRANVLTF. As DNA, the CDR3 is TGTGCCAGCAGCATAAGTTTTACCAGACAAAGTCGGGCCAACGTCCTGACTTTC.

The CDR3, as DNA: TGTGCCAGCAGCCAAGAGGGGGTTGCCGAGCAGTACTTC. It yields the protein CASSQEGVAEQYF. This chain uses TRBV4-2 with TRBJ2-7; D possibly matches TRBD1 or TRBD2 (5 bases each). Germline assignment: CDR1 LGHNA and CDR2 YNFKEQ. Trimming removed 0 bases at V and 6 bases at J, with 9 bases between. The CDR3 loop spans 13 amino acids.

The chain carries TRBV7-9 and TRBJ2-5; TRBD1 matches 10 bases. There are 14 residues in the CDR3. J was trimmed by 3 bases and V by 4 bases; bases with no gene match: 2. Germline CDR1 reads SEHNR; CDR2 reads FQNEAQ (reference sequence). The CDR3, as DNA: TGTGCCAGCAGCTACGGGACAGGGGAAGAGACCCAGTACTTC. This sequence encodes CASSYGTGEETQYF.

The chain carries TRBV28 and TRBJ2-4; 7 positions agree with TRBD1. Germline CDR1 is MDHEN and CDR2 is SYDVKM. J gave up 2 bases and V 1 base, and 2 bases lay outside the gene matches. This CDR3 comprises 15 residues. The CDR3 DNA follows: TGTGCCAGCAGTTTATTGACAGGGACCAAAAACATTCAGTACTTC. Its translation is CASSLLTGTKNIQYF.

V usage is TRBV2 and J usage is TRBJ2-3; D is possibly TRBD1 (6 bases). CDR1 and CDR2 (germline): SNHLY, FYNNEI. Trimming removed 6 bases from V and 2 bases from J, with 15 bases in between. CDR3 length: 15 amino acids. The chain's CDR3 is CASRGRQVATDTQYF. Written as DNA, the CDR3 is TGTGCCAGCAGGGGCCGACAGGTGGCCACAGATACGCAGTATTTT.

The gene calls are TRBV7-9 and TRBJ1-2, with a possible D match to TRBD1 (5 bases). From germline, CDR1 is SEHNR and CDR2 FQNEAQ (reference sequence). V dropped 7 bases and J dropped 5 bases, with 11 bases sitting between them. The CDR3 covers 12 residues. For the CDR3, the DNA is TGTGCCAGCAACGGGGGATCTTATGGCTACACCTTC. Amino acid sequence: CASNGGSYGYTF.

This clone came up a few times. The same CDR3 is also encoded by other DNA sequences in this sample. The chain combines TRBV29-1 with TRBJ1-1, with a tentative D call TRBD1 (5 bases). Germline V CDR1 and CDR2: SQVTM, ANQGSEA. Trimming took 3 bases from V and 2 from J, leaving 7 bases between them. This CDR3 contains 12 residues. This CDR3 is CSVEGVNTEAFF. The CDR3 DNA reads TGCAGCGTTGAGGGGGTAAACACTGAAGCTTTCTTT. Full variable domain (outside the CDR3, taken from reference TRBV29-1 and TRBJ1-1): SAVISQKPSRDICQRGTSLTIQCQVDSQVTMMFWYRQQPGQSLTLIATANQGSEATYESGFVIDKFPISRPNLTFSTLTVSNMSPEDSSIYLCSVEGVNTEAFFGQGTRLTVV.

V usage is TRBV7-9 and J usage is TRBJ2-3, with 8 bases fitting TRBD2. The CDR3 extends over 15 amino acids. V shed 2 bases and J 6 bases; nucleotides not matched to a gene: 7. From germline, CDR1 is SEHNR and CDR2 FQNEAQ (reference sequence). CDR3 sequence (DNA): TGTGCCAGCAGCTTATCCAGCGGGGGAGGGGATACGCAGTATTTT. Protein: CASSLSSGGGDTQYF.

The chain uses TRBV28 and TRBJ2-5; no clear D gene. TRBJ2-7 matches the DNA end more closely, so the J call is doubtful. The CDR3 has 12 residues. Germline loops: CDR1 MDHEN, CDR2 SYDVKM. CDR3 coding DNA: TGTGCCAGCAGCCCGGACGGTCGCGAGCAGTACTTC. This codes for CASSPDGREQYF.

V and J are TRBV27 and TRBJ2-3, with 9 positions matching TRBD1. With V trimmed by 6 bases and J by 6 bases, 13 bases remained unmatched. In germline, CDR1 is MNHEY, CDR2 SMNVEV (reference sequence). The CDR3 has 16 amino acids. The CDR3 sequence is CASRISVGQGTDTQYF. CDR3 bases: TGTGCCAGCAGAATATCGGTAGGACAGGGGACGGATACGCAGTATTTT.

The chain employs TRBV6-5 and TRBJ2-7, with D maybe TRBD1 (6 bases). Trimming took off 4 bases at V and 2 bases at J, with 15 bases between the two ends. Germline CDR1 and CDR2: MNHEY and SVGAGI. The CDR3 is 15 residues long. The CDR3 loop reads CASSSNRAGTYEQYF. CDR3 coding DNA: TGTGCCAGCAGTTCCAACAGGGCTGGGACCTACGAGCAGTACTTC.

J is TRBJ2-2 and V is TRBV9; possible D gene TRBD2, 6 bases. The germline CDR1 and CDR2 sequences are SGDLS and YYNGEE. The V and J ends lost 4 bases and 7 bases respectively, with 8 bases between them. The CDR3 length is 12 residues. This CDR3 is CASSSGDGELFF. The CDR3 DNA sequence: TGTGCCAGCAGCTCGGGGGACGGGGAGCTGTTTTTT.

The chain recombines TRBV2 with TRBJ2-1; 8 nucleotides agree with TRBD2. Unmatched junction bases numbered 3, after V lost 5 bases and J lost 15 bases. This CDR3 is 10 amino acids long. The germline gives CDR1 SNHLY, CDR2 FYNNEI. CDR3 coding DNA: TGTGCCAGCAGTAGCGGGAGTCCGTTCTTC. Its translation is CASSSGSPFF.

The chain uses TRBV6-1 and TRBJ2-7; D possibly corresponds to TRBD2 (7 bases). The germline V gene has CDR1 MNHNS and CDR2 SASEGT. There are 14 residues in the CDR3. Trimming cost V 7 bases and J 7 bases, with 20 bases left between them. The CDR3 sequence: CASIRGGLVEEQYF. The DNA of the CDR3 is TGTGCCAGCATAAGGGGGGGGCTGGTGGAAGAGCAGTACTTC.

The V gene is TRBV7-9, the J gene TRBJ2-3; 9 nucleotides agree with TRBD2. The CDR3 length is 16 residues. In germline, CDR1 is SEHNR, CDR2 FQNEAQ (reference sequence). Trimming cost V 8 bases and J 2 bases; bases outside gene matches: 11. The CDR3 loop reads CASLVLTSGNTDTQYF. The CDR3 DNA is TGTGCCAGCCTCGTATTGACTAGCGGAAACACAGATACGCAGTATTTT.

The chain carries TRBV15 and TRBJ2-3; D gene uncertain. The CDR3 runs to 15 residues. Germline V gene data show CDR1 as LNHNV and CDR2 as YYDKDF (reference sequence). Trimming shortened V by 4 bases and J by 2 bases, and 13 bases separated the two germline ends. The CDR3 loop reads CATSMNRASTDTQYF. The CDR3 DNA follows: TGTGCCACCAGCATGAACCGGGCCTCCACAGATACGCAGTATTTT.

This chain links TRBV25-1 with TRBJ2-1, with 10 bases lining up with TRBD2. The CDR3 runs 12 residues. The V gene end was trimmed by 3 bases and the J gene end by 10 bases; junction bases not matched to a gene: 0. Germline-derived CDR1 and CDR2 are MGHDK and SYGVNS. In DNA form, the CDR3 reads TGTGCCAGCAGTGATAGCGGGAGGGAGCAGTTCTTC. Its protein product is CASSDSGREQFF. The full variable domain, completed using reference TRBV25-1 and TRBJ2-1, is EADIYQTPRYLVIGTGKKITLECSQTMGHDKMYWYQQDPGMELHLIHYSYGVNSTEKGDLSSESTVSRIRTEHFPLTLESARPSHTSQYLCASSDSGREQFFGPGTRLTVL.

This rearrangement joins TRBV28 to TRBJ2-1; 10 nucleotides match TRBD2. This CDR3 contains 15 residues. J gave up 7 bases and V 2 bases, and 5 bases lay outside the gene matches. CDR1 is MDHEN and CDR2 is SYDVKM in the germline V gene. This chain's CDR3 is CASSLLAGVQNEQFF. The DNA for the CDR3 is TGTGCCAGCAGTTTACTAGCGGGAGTTCAGAATGAGCAGTTCTTC.

The rearrangement links TRBV19 to TRBJ2-2; 7 nucleotides align to TRBD2. CDR3 length: 13 amino acids. CDR1 is LNHDA and CDR2 is SQIVND in the germline V gene (reference sequence). V shed 3 bases, J shed 5 bases, and the junction held 0 bases outside the gene matches. The CDR3 reads CASSIGGTGELFF. CDR3 coding DNA: TGTGCCAGTAGTATCGGGGGGACCGGGGAGCTGTTTTTT.